This T cell receptor (beta chain) is drawn from a study of T cell repertoires in cytomegalovirus infection. Turning to the study itself: It was recently identified HLA-C-restricted and well-studied HLA-B-restricted CMV epitopes that the study used. Public TCR beta signatures indicated both CMV infection and matching HLA type. Findings of the study overall: Summed frequency of shared TCR beta families picked out CMV carriers who also had the relevant HLA.

This clonotype has just a few counts. Antigen: not known. Using its own MiXCR run on the reads, TCRdb lists one record per CDR3 protein. The data show about 770,000 distinct CDR3 sequences, 25% to 35% seen once. Looked up from germline, CDR1 is MRHNA and CDR2 is SNTAGT. V shed 3 bases, J shed 5 bases, and the junction held 2 bases outside the gene matches. The CDR3 is 14 residues long. Sequences were derived from cultured CD8+ T cells from PBMCs, sampled from culture after CMV antigen stimulation. The sequence came from a human donor in good health (CMV status not recorded). Some clones in this sample may be carry-over from other donors' samples. J is TRBJ2-5 and V is TRBV6-4, with TRBD2 identical over 11 bases. The CDR3 region is CASSELAGDETQYF. Here the CDR3 DNA reads TGTGCCAGCAGTGAACTAGCGGGGGACGAGACCCAGTACTTC.